This T cell receptor (beta chain) was observed in a study of blood T cell repertoires in COVID-19. Study details: Sites in the United States, Italy and Spain provided acute and convalescent COVID-19 samples.

The assay was immunoSEQ multiplex PCR, and TCRdb's table has in-frame clones only and misses some. The sample contains some 100,000 clones, about 82% of which appear only once. The CDR3 is made up of 14 amino acids. Germline V gene sequence: CDR1 SGHDN, CDR2 FVKESK. V gave up 2 bases and J gave up 3 bases, with 9 bases separating them. The source of this sequence is a human donor in a cohort sampled during active COVID-19. The sequenced sample consisted of peripheral blood. This chain joins TRBV14 and TRBJ2-3, with unresolved D. CDR3 DNA sequence: TGTGCCAGCAGCCAATTTCTCTCTACAGATACGCAGTATTTT. Its translation: CASSQFLSTDTQYF.